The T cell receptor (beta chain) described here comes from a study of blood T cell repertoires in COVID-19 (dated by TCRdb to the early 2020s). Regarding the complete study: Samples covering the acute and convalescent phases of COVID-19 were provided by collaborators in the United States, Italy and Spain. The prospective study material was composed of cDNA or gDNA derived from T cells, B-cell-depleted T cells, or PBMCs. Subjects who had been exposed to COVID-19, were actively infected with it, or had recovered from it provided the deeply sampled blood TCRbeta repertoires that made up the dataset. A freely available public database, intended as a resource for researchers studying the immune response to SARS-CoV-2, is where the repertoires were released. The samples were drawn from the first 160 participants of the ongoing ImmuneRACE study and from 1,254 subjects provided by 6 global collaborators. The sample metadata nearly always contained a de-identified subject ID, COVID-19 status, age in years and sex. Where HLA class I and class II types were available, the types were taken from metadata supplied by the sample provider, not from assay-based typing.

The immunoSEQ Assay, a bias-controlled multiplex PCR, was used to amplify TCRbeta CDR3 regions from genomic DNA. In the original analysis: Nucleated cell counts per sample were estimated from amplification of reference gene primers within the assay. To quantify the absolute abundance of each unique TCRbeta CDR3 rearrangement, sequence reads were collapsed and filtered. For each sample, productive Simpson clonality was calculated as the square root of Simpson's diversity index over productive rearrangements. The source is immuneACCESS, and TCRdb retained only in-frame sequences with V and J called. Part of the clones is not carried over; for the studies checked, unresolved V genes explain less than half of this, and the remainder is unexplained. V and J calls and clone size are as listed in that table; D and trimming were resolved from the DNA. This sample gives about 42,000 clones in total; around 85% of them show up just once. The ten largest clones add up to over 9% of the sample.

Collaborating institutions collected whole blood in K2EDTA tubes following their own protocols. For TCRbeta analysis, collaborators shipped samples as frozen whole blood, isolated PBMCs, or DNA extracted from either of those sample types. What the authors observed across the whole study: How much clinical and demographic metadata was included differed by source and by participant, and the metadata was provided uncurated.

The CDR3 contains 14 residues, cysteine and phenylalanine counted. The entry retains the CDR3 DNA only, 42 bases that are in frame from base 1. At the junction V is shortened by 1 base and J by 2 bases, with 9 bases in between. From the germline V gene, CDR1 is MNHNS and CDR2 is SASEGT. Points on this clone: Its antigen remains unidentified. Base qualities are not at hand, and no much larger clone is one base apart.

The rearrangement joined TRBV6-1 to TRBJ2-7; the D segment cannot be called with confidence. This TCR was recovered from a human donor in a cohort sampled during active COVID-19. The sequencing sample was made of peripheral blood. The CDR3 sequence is CASSEGAGPYEQYF. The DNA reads TGTGCCAGCAGTGAAGGGGCCGGCCCCTACGAGCAGTACTTC.